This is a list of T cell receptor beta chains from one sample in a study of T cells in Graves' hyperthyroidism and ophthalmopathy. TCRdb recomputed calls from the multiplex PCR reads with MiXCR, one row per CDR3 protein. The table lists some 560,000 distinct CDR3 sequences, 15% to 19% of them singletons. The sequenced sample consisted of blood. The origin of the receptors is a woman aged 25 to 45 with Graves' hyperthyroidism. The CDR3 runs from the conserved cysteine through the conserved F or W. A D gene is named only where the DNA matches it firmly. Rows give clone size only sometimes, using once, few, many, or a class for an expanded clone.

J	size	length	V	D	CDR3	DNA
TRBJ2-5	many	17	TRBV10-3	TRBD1	CAISESSITGGKETQYF	TGTGCCATCAGTGAGTCCAGCATTACAGGGGGCAAAGAGACCCAGTACTTC
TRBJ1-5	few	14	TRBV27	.	CASSLFSFNQPQHF	TGTGCCAGCAGTTTATTCAGTTTCAATCAGCCCCAGCATTTT
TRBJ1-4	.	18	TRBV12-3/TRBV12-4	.	CASSSPGRSHMANEKLFF	TGTGCCAGCAGTTCCCCGGGACGGAGTCATATGGCTAATGAAAAACTGTTTTTT
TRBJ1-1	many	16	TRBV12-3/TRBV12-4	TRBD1	CASSKRQGPLNTEAFF	TGTGCCAGCAGCAAAAGACAGGGCCCTCTGAACACTGAAGCTTTCTTT
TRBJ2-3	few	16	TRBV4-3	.	CASSQERQIFTDTQYF	TGCGCCAGCAGCCAAGAAAGACAGATTTTCACAGATACGCAGTATTTT
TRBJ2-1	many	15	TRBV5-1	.	CASSLGLLTYNEQFF	TGCGCCAGCAGCTTGGGACTCCTAACCTACAATGAGCAGTTCTTC
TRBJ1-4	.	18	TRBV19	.	CASCSPPTATSTNEKLFF	TGTGCCAGTTGTAGTCCACCTACAGCAACTTCAACTAATGAAAAACTGTTTTTT
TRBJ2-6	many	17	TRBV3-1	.	CASSQEGGATGANVLTF	TGTGCCAGCAGCCAAGAAGGAGGGGCTACTGGGGCCAACGTCCTGACTTTC
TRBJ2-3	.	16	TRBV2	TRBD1	CASSERPRQGADTQYF	TGTGCCAGCAGTGAAAGACCTAGACAGGGGGCAGATACGCAGTATTTT
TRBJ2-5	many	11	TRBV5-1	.	CASNGAETQYF	TGCGCCAGCAATGGGGCTGAGACCCAGTACTTC
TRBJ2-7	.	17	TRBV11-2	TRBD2	CASSLAAIAGAPYEQYF	TGTGCCAGCAGCTTAGCGGCGATAGCGGGAGCTCCTTACGAGCAGTACTTC
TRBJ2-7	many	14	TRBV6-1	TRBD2	CASSRTSGSYEQYF	TGTGCCAGCAGCCGGACTAGCGGGAGCTACGAGCAGTACTTC
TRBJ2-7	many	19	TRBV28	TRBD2	CASNFRGLAGAQSSYEQYF	TGTGCCAGCAACTTTAGGGGCCTAGCGGGAGCCCAAAGCTCCTACGAGCAGTACTTC
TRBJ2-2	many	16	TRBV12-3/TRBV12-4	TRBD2	CASTAGTSGSTGELFF	TGTGCCAGCACCGCCGGGACTAGCGGGAGCACCGGGGAGCTGTTTTTT
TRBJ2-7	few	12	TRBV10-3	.	CAISYTSYEQYF	TGTGCCATCAGTTACACGAGCTACGAGCAGTACTTC
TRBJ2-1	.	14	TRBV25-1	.	CASGVRGSLNEQFF	TGTGCCAGCGGGGTGAGGGGCTCCCTCAATGAGCAGTTCTTC
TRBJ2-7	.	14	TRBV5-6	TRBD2	CASSLLAGAGEQYF	TGTGCCAGCAGTTTACTAGCGGGAGCCGGTGAGCAGTACTTC
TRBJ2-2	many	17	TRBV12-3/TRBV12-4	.	CASSSSGGLGGSGELFF	TGTGCCAGCAGTTCCTCGGGGGGCTTGGGAGGTTCCGGGGAGCTGTTTTTT
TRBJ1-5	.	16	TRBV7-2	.	CASSLDIPQGNQPQHF	TGTGCCAGCAGCTTAGATATCCCTCAGGGCAATCAGCCCCAGCATTTT
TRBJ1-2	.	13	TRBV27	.	CASSPARDYGYTF	TGTGCCAGCAGTCCCGCACGGGACTATGGCTACACCTTC
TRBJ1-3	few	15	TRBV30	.	CAWSQGGPPGNTIYF	TGTGCCTGGAGTCAAGGGGGACCCCCTGGAAACACCATATATTTT
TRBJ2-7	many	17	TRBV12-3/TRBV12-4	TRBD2	CASSLIWGLAEGREQYF	TGTGCCAGCAGTTTAATTTGGGGACTAGCGGAGGGAAGGGAGCAGTACTTC
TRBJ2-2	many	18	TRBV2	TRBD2	CASSPGLAGEGDTGELFF	TGTGCCAGCAGTCCGGGACTAGCGGGAGAAGGAGACACCGGGGAGCTGTTTTTT
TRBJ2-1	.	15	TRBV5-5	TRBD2	CASSRRAGEVNEQFF	TGTGCCAGCAGCCGACGGGCGGGAGAGGTGAATGAGCAGTTCTTC
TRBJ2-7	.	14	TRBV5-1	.	CASSFDGYPREQYF	TGCGCCAGCAGCTTCGATGGCTACCCACGGGAGCAGTACTTC
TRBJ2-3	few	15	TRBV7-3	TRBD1	CASSLRTGPQDTQYF	TGTGCCAGCAGCCTCCGGACAGGGCCACAGGATACGCAGTATTTT
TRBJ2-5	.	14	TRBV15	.	CATSRGGSRVTQYF	TGTGCCACCAGCAGAGGAGGCAGCAGGGTGACCCAGTACTTC
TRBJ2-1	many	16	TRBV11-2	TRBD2	CASSFYWTSGTNEQFF	TGTGCCAGCAGCTTCTATTGGACTAGCGGGACCAATGAGCAGTTCTTC
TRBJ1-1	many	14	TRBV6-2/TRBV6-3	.	CASSSLMGDTEAFF	TGTGCCAGCAGCTCTCTCATGGGGGACACTGAAGCTTTCTTT
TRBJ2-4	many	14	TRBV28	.	CASSSYGGSNIQYF	TGTGCCAGCAGTTCATATGGGGGGTCAAACATTCAGTACTTC
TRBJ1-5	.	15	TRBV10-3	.	CAISAGTPSNQPQHF	TGTGCCATCAGTGCCGGGACACCTAGCAATCAGCCCCAGCATTTT
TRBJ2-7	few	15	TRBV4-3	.	CASSERTGRGYEQYF	TGCGCCAGCAGCGAACGAACAGGGCGTGGGTACGAGCAGTACTTC
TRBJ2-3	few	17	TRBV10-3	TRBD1	CAISGRDRAQSTDTQYF	TGTGCCATCAGTGGACGTGACAGGGCCCAGAGCACAGATACGCAGTATTTT
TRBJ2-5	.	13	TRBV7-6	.	CASSPRTGETQYF	TGTGCCAGCAGCCCCCGGACCGGAGAGACCCAGTACTTC
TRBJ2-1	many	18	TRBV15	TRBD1	CATNLGQGGTSSYNEQFF	TGTGCCACCAACCTCGGACAGGGCGGGACGAGCTCCTACAATGAGCAGTTCTTC
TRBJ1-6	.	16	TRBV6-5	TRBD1	CASSYSTGSVLGPLHF	TGTGCCAGCAGTTACTCGACAGGGTCGGTGTTAGGACCCCTCCACTTT
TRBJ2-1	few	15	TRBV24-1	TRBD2	CATSDPSGSGDEQFF	TGTGCCACCAGTGACCCTAGCGGGAGTGGCGATGAGCAGTTCTTC
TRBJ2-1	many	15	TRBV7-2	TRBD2	CASSIAGISYNEQFF	TGTGCCAGCAGCATAGCGGGAATCTCCTACAATGAGCAGTTCTTC
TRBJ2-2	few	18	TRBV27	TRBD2	CASSLYVSGGSGTGELFF	TGTGCCAGCAGTTTATATGTCTCGGGGGGAAGTGGCACCGGGGAGCTGTTTTTT
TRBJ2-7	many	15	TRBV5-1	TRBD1	CASSLTWTGGYEQYF	TGCGCCAGCAGCTTAACCTGGACAGGGGGCTACGAGCAGTACTTC
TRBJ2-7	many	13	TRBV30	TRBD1	CACTTGALFEQYF	TGTGCCTGTACTACAGGGGCCCTTTTCGAGCAGTACTTC
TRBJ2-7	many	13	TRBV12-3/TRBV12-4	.	CASSGLSSYEQYF	TGTGCCAGCAGTGGACTGAGCTCCTACGAGCAGTACTTC
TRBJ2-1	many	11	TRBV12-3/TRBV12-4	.	CASGTSDEQFF	TGTGCCAGCGGGACTTCCGACGAGCAGTTCTTC
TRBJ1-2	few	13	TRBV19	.	CASQSRGDYGYTF	TGTGCCAGTCAAAGCAGGGGTGACTATGGCTACACCTTC
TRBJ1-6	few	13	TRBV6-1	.	CASKTAYNSPLHF	TGTGCCAGCAAGACAGCGTATAATTCACCCCTCCACTTT
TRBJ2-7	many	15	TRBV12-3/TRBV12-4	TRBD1	CASSGQALNYYEQYF	TGTGCCAGCAGTGGACAGGCCCTAAATTACTACGAGCAGTACTTC
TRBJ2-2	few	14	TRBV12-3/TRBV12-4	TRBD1	CASRTGRGTGELFF	TGTGCCAGCCGGACAGGGCGGGGCACCGGGGAGCTGTTTTTT
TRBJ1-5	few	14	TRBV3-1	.	CASSQDMTNQPQHF	TGTGCCAGCAGCCAAGATATGACCAATCAGCCCCAGCATTTT
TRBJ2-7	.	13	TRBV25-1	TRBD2	CASGLAGGDEQYF	TGTGCCAGTGGACTAGCGGGAGGTGACGAGCAGTACTTC
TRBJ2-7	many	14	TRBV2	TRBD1	CASRVRDRTYEQYF	TGTGCCAGCAGGGTCCGGGACAGAACCTACGAGCAGTACTTC
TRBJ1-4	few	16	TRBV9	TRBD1	CASSENRGLSNEKLFF	TGTGCCAGCAGCGAAAACAGGGGGCTATCTAATGAAAAACTGTTTTTT
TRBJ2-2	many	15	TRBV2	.	CASSEAPLNTGELFF	TGTGCCAGCAGTGAAGCGCCCCTGAACACCGGGGAGCTGTTTTTT